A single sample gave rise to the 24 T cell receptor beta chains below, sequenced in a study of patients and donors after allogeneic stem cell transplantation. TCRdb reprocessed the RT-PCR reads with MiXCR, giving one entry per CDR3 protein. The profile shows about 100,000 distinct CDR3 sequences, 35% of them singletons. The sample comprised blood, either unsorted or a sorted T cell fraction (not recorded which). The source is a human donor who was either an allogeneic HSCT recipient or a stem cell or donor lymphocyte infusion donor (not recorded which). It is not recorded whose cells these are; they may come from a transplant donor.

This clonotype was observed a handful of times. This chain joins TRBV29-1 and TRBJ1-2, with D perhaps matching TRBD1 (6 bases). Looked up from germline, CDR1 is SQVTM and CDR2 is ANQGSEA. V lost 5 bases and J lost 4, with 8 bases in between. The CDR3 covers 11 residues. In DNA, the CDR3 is TGCAGCGTTTTACAGGGCTATGGCTACACCTTC. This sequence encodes CSVLQGYGYTF.

CDR3 residues: CASSSLRMGTNEQFF. CDR3 in DNA: TGTGCCAGCAGCTCTCTTAGGATGGGGACCAATGAGCAGTTCTTC. The gene calls are TRBV7-9 and TRBJ2-1; either TRBD1 or TRBD2 may fit D (5 bases each). Germline V CDR1 and CDR2: SEHNR, FQNEAQ (reference sequence). The CDR3 contains 15 residues. Trimming pared 4 bases from V and 6 bases from J, leaving 16 bases between.

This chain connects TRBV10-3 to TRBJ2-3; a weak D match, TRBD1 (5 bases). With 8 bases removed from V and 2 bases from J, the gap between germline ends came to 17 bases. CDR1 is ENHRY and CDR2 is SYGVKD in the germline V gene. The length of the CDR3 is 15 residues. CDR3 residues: CAIAFSQGFTDTQYF. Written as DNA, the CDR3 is TGTGCCATCGCCTTTTCTCAGGGTTTCACAGATACGCAGTATTTT.

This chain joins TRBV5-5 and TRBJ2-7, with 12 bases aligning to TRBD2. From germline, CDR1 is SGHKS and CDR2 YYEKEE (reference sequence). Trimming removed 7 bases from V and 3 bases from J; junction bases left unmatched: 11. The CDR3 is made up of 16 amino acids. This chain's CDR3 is CASHLAGGPVSYEQYF. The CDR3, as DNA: TGTGCCAGCCACCTAGCGGGAGGGCCGGTCAGCTACGAGCAGTACTTC. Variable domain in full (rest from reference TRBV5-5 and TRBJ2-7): DAGVTQSPTHLIKTRGQQVTLRCSPISGHKSVSWYQQVLGQGPQFIFQYYEKEERGRGNFPDRFSARQFPNYSSELNVNALLLGDSALYLCASHLAGGPVSYEQYFGPGTRLTVT.

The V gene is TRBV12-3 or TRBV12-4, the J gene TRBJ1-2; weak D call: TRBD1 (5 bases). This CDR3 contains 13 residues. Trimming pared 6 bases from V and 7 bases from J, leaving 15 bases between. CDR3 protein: CASSQDLGGGYTF. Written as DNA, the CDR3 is TGTGCCAGCAGCCAGGACCTCGGGGGTGGCTACACCTTC.

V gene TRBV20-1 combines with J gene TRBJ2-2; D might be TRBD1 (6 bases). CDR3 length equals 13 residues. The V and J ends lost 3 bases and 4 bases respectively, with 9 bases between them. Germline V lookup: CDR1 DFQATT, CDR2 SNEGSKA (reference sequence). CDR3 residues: CSARVQGTGELFF. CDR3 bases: TGCAGTGCTAGGGTACAGGGCACCGGGGAGCTGTTTTTT.

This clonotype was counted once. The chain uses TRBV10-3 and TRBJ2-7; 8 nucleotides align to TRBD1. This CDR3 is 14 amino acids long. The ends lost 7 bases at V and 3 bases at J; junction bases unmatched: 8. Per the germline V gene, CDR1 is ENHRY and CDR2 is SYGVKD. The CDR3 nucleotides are TGTGCCATCACGGGACAGGCCTCTATCTACGAGCAGTACTTC. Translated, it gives CAITGQASIYEQYF.

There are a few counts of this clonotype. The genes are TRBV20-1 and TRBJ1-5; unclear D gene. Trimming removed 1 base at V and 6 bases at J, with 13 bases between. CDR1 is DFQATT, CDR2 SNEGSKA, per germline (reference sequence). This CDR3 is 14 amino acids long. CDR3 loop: CSARGGSGPQPQHF. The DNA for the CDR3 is TGCAGTGCTAGAGGGGGATCCGGTCCTCAGCCCCAGCATTTT.

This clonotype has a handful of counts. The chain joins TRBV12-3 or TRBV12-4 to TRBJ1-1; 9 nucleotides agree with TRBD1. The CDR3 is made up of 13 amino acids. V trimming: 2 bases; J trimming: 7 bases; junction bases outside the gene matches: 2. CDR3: CASSLRQGGEAFF. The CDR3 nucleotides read TGTGCCAGCAGTTTAAGACAGGGGGGTGAAGCTTTCTTT.

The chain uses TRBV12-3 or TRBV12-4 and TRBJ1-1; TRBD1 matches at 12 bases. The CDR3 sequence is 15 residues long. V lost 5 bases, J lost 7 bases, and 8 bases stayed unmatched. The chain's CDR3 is CASSLHGTGGVEAFF. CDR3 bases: TGTGCCAGCAGTCTGCACGGGACAGGGGGCGTTGAAGCTTTCTTT.

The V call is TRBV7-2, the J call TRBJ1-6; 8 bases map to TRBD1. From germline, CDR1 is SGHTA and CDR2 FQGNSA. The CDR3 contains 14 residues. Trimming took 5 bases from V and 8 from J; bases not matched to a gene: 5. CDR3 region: CASSTGQGDSPLHF. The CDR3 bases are TGTGCCAGCAGCACAGGACAGGGCGATTCACCCCTCCACTTT.

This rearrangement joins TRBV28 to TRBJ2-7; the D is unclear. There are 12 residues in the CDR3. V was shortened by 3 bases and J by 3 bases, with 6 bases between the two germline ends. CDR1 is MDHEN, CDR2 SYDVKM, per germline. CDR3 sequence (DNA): TGTGCCAGCAGTTTTACGAACTACGAGCAGTACTTC. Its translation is CASSFTNYEQYF.

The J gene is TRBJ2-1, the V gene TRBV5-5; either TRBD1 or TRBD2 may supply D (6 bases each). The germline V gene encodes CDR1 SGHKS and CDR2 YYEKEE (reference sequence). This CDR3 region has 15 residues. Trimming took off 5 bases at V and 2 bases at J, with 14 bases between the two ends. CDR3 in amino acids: CASRRPGATYNEQFF. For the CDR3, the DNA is TGTGCCAGCAGACGGCCGGGGGCCACCTACAATGAGCAGTTCTTC. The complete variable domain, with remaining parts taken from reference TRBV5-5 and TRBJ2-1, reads DAGVTQSPTHLIKTRGQQVTLRCSPISGHKSVSWYQQVLGQGPQFIFQYYEKEERGRGNFPDRFSARQFPNYSSELNVNALLLGDSALYLCASRRPGATYNEQFFGPGTRLTVL.

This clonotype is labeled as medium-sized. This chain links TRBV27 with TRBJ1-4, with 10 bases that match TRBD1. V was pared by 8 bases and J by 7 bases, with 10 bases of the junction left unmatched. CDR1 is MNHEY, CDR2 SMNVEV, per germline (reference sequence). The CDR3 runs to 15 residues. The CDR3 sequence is CASSSRGTGVEKLFF. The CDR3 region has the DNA TGTGCCAGCTCATCCCGGGGGACAGGGGTTGAAAAACTGTTTTTT.

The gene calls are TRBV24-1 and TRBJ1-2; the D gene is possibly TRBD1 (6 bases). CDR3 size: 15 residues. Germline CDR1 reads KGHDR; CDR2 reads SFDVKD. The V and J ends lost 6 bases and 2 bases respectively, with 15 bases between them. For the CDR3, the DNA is TGTGCCACCAGTACCGGGACAACCGCCAACTATGGCTACACCTTC. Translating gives CATSTGTTANYGYTF.

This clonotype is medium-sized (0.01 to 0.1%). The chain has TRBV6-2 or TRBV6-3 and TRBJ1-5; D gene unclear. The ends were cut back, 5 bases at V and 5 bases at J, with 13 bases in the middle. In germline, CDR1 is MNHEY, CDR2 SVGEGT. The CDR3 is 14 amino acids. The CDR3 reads CASSVLGSHQPQHF. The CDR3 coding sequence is TGTGCCAGCAGTGTTTTAGGGAGTCATCAGCCCCAGCATTTT.

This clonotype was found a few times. CDR3 amino acids: CAVQDDNQPQHF. CDR3 sequence (DNA): TGTGCCGTACAGGATGACAATCAGCCCCAGCATTTT. The chain combines TRBV10-3 with TRBJ1-5; tentative D call: TRBD1 (5 bases). Trimming removed 11 bases from V and 3 bases from J, with 11 bases in between. The CDR3 is made up of 12 amino acids. Germline CDR1 is ENHRY and CDR2 is SYGVKD.

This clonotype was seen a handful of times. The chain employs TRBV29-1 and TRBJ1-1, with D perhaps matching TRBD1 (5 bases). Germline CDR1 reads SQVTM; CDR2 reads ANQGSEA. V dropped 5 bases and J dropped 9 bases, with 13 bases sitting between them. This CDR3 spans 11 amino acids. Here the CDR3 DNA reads TGCAGCGTTAGGTCGGGGGGAAAAGCTTTCTTT. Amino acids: CSVRSGGKAFF.

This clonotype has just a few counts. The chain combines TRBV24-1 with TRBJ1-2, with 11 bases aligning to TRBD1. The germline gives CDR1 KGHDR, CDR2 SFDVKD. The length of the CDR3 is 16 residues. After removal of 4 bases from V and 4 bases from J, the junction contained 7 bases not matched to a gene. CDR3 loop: CATSDPGTGGTYGYTF. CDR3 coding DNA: TGTGCCACCAGTGACCCCGGGACAGGGGGGACCTATGGCTACACCTTC.

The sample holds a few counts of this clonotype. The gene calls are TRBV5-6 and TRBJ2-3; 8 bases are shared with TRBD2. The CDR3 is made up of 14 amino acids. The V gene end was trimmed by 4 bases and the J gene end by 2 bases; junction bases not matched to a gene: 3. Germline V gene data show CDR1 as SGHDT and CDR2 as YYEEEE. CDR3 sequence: CASSLLAATDTQYF. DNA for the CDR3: TGTGCCAGCAGCCTACTAGCGGCCACAGATACGCAGTATTTT.

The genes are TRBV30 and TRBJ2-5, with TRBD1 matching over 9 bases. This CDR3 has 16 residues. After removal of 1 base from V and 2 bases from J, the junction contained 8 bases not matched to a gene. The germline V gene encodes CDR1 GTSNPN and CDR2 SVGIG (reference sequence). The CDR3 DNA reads TGTGCCTGGAGTGGGCCGCACAGGGGGCGGCAAGAGACCCAGTACTTC. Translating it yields CAWSGPHRGRQETQYF.

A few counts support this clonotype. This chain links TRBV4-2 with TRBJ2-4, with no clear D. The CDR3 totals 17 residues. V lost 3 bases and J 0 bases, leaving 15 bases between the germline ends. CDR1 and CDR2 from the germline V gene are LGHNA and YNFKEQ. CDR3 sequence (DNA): TGTGCCAGCAGCCAGGACCGAAGCACCCTAGCCAAAAACATTCAGTACTTC. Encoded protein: CASSQDRSTLAKNIQYF.

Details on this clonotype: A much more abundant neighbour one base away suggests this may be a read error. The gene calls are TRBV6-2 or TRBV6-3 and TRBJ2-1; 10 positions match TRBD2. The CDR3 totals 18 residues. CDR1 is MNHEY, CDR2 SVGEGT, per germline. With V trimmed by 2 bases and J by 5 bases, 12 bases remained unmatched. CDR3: CASSYTLKPAGGNNEQFF. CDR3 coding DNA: TGTGCCAGCAGTTACACCTTAAAACCAGCGGGAGGGAACAATGAGCAGTTCTTC.

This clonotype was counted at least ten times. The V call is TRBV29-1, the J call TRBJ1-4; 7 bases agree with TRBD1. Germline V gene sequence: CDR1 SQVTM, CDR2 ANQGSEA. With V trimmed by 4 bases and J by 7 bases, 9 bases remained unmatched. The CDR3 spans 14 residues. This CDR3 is CSVAPRGPSEKLFF. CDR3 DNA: TGCAGCGTTGCCCCGAGGGGGCCGAGTGAAAAACTGTTTTTT.